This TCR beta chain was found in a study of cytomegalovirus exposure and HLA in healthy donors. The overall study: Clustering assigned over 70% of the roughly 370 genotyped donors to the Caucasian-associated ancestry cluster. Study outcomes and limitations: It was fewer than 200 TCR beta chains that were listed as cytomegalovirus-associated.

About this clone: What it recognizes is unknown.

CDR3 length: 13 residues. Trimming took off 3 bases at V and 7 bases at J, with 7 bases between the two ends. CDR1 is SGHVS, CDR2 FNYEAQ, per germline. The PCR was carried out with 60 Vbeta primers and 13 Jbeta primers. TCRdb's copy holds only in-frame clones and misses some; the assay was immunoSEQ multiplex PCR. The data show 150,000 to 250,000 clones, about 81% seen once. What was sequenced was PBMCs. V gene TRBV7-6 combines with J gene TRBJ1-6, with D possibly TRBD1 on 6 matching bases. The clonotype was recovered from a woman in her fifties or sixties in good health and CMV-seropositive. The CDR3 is CASSFQGNSPLHF. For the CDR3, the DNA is TGTGCCAGCAGCTTTCAGGGGAATTCACCCCTCCACTTT.